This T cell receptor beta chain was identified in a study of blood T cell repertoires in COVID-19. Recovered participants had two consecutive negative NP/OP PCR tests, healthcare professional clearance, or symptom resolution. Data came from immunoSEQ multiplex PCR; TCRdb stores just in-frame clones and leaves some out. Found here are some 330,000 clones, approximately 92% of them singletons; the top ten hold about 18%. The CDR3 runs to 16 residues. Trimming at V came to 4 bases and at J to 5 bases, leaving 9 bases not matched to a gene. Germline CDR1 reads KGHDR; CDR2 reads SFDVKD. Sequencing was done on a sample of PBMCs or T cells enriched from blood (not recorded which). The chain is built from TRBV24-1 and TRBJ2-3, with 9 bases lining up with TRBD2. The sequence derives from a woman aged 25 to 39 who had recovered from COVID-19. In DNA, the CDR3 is TGTGCCACCAGTGAGCCCGGGACTAGCTCAGGAGATACGCAGTATTTT. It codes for CATSEPGTSSGDTQYF.